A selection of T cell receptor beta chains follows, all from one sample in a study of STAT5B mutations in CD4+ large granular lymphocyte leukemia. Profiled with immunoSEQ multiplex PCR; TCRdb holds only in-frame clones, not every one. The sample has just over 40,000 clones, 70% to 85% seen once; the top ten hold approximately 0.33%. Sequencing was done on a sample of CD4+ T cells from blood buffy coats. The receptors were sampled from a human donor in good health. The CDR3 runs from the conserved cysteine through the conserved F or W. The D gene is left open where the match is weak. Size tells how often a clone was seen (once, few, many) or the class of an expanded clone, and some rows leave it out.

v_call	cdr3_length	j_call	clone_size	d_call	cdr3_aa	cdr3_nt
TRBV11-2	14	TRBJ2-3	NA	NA	CASSLVAIADTQYF	TGTGCCAGCAGCTTAGTCGCGATTGCCGATACGCAGTATTTT
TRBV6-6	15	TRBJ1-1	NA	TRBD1	CASSYAGQGATEAFF	TGTGCCAGCAGTTACGCGGGACAGGGAGCCACTGAAGCTTTCTTT
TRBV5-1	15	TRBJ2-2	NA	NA	CASSLGELDTGELFF	TGCGCCAGCAGCTTGGGCGAATTGGACACCGGGGAGCTGTTTTTT
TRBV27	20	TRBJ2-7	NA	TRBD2	CASSLRFRGPSGGPNYEQYF	TGTGCCAGCAGTTTAAGGTTTCGGGGACCTAGCGGGGGCCCGAACTACGAGCAGTACTTC
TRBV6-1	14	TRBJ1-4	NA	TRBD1	CASSGRQGNEKLFF	TGTGCCAGCAGTGGGAGACAGGGTAATGAAAAACTGTTTTTT
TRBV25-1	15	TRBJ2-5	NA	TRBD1	CASSGPGQNQETQYF	TGTGCCAGCAGTGGACCGGGACAGAATCAAGAGACCCAGTACTTC
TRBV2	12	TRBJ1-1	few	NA	CASETRDTEAFF	TGTGCCAGCGAAACTCGGGACACTGAAGCTTTCTTT
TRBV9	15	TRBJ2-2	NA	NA	CASSVDFLNTGELFF	TGTGCCAGCAGCGTAGACTTTCTGAACACCGGGGAGCTGTTTTTT
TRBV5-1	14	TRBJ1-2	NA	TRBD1	CASSPTGTGWGYTF	TGCGCCAGCAGCCCAACCGGGACAGGCTGGGGCTACACCTTC
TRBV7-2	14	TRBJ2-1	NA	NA	CASSSRVGDNEQFF	TGTGCCAGCAGCTCTAGGGTAGGCGACAATGAGCAGTTCTTC
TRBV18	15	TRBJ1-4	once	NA	CASSPIQATNEKLFF	TGTGCCAGCTCACCGATACAGGCAACTAATGAAAAACTGTTTTTT
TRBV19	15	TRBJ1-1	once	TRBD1	CASSLRDRENTEAFF	TGTGCCAGTAGTCTCCGGGACAGGGAAAACACTGAAGCTTTCTTT
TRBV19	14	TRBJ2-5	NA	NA	CASSISGYQETQYF	TGTGCCAGTAGTATCTCGGGGTACCAAGAGACCCAGTACTTC
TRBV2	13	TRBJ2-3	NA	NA	CASTGTWGDTQYF	TGTGCCAGCACCGGAACCTGGGGGGATACGCAGTATTTT
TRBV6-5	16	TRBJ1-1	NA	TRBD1	CASSYQWTGRNTEAFF	TGTGCCAGCAGTTACCAGTGGACAGGAAGGAACACTGAAGCTTTCTTT
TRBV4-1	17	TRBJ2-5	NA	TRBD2	CASSQDAASGGKETQYF	TGCGCCAGCAGCCAAGATGCGGCTAGCGGGGGGAAAGAGACCCAGTACTTC
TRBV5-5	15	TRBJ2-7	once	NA	CASSLVENLSYEQYF	TGTGCCAGCAGCTTGGTGGAGAACCTCTCCTACGAGCAGTACTTC
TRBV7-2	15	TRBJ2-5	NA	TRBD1	CASSLLGQGQETQYF	TGTGCCAGCAGCTTATTAGGACAGGGGCAAGAGACCCAGTACTTC
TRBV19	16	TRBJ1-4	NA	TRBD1	CASSRDRDLTNEKLFF	TGTGCCAGTAGTAGGGACAGGGACCTAACTAATGAAAAACTGTTTTTT
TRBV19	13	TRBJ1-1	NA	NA	CASSIEHSLTAFF	TGTGCCAGTAGTATAGAGCACAGTTTGACAGCTTTCTTT
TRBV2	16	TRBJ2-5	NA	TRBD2	CASRTGLAGVEETQYF	TGTGCCAGCAGAACCGGACTAGCGGGGGTCGAAGAGACCCAGTACTTC
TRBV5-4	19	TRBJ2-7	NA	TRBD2	CASSPAPPSGRKSKGEQYF	TGTGCCAGCAGCCCCGCCCCTCCTAGCGGGAGGAAATCGAAGGGCGAGCAGTACTTC
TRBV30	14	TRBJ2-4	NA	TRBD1	CAWSLGTGIDIQYF	TGTGCCTGGAGTCTCGGGACAGGGATTGACATTCAGTACTTC
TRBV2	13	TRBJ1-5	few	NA	CASERGLGQPQHF	TGTGCCAGCGAGAGAGGCCTAGGACAGCCCCAGCATTTT
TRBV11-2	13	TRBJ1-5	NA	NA	CASSLGTDQPQHF	TGTGCCAGCAGCTTAGGGACAGATCAGCCCCAGCATTTT
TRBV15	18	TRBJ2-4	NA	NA	CATSRAQQIWSGGHIQYF	TGTGCCACCAGCAGAGCTCAGCAAATCTGGTCAGGTGGGCACATTCAGTACTTC
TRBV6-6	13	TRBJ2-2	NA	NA	CASRKSGAGELFF	TGTGCCAGCAGAAAGAGCGGTGCCGGGGAGCTGTTTTTT
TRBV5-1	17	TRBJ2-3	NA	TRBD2	CASSERTSGGSTDTQYF	TGCGCCAGCAGCGAGCGGACTAGCGGGGGTAGCACAGATACGCAGTATTTT
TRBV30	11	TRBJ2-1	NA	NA	CAWSLANEQFF	TGTGCCTGGAGCCTAGCCAATGAGCAGTTCTTC
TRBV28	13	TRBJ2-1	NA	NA	CASSLIGYNEQFF	TGTGCCAGCAGTTTGATAGGTTACAATGAGCAGTTCTTC
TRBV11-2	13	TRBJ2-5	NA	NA	CASTRGPRETQYF	TGTGCCAGCACCCGAGGTCCCCGGGAGACCCAGTACTTC
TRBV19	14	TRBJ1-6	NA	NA	CASTGDIDNSPLHF	TGTGCCAGTACCGGGGACATAGATAATTCACCCCTCCACTTT
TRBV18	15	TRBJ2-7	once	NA	CASSPRGGVRDEQYF	TGTGCCAGCTCACCACGGGGAGGTGTACGGGATGAGCAGTACTTC
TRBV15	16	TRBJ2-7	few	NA	CATSRDGPGLRDEQYF	TGTGCCACCAGCAGAGATGGTCCGGGTTTGAGGGACGAGCAGTACTTC
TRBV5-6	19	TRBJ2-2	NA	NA	CASSHRKKYTGTSYGELFF	TGTGCCAGCAGCCACAGAAAAAAATACACCGGGACAAGTTACGGGGAGCTGTTTTTT
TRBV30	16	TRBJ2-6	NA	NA	CAWSRTVLSGANVLTF	TGTGCCTGGAGTAGGACAGTACTATCTGGGGCCAACGTCCTGACTTTC
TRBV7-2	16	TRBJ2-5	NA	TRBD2	CASSLRLAGAQETQYF	TGTGCCAGCAGCTTGAGACTAGCGGGGGCCCAAGAGACCCAGTACTTC
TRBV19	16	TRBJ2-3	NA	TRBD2	CASRRTSGRVSDTQYF	TGTGCCAGTAGAAGGACTAGCGGGAGGGTCTCAGATACGCAGTATTTT
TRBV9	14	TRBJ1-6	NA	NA	CASSVGNLHEALHF	TGTGCCAGCAGCGTAGGAAATCTGCATGAAGCCCTCCACTTT
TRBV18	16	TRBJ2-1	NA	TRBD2	CASSPASGRKGNEQFF	TGTGCCAGCTCACCAGCTAGCGGGAGAAAGGGCAATGAGCAGTTCTTC
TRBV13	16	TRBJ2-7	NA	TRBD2	CASSLAGTSGSYEQYF	TGTGCCAGCAGCCTTGCGGGGACTAGCGGGAGTTACGAGCAGTACTTC
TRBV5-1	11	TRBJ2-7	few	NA	CASSLESEQYF	TGCGCCAGCAGCTTGGAGAGCGAGCAGTACTTC
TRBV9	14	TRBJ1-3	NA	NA	CASSLLFGGNTIYF	TGTGCCAGCAGTTTACTTTTCGGAGGAAACACCATATATTTT
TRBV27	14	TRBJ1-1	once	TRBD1	CASSFWDRNTEAFF	TGTGCCAGCAGTTTTTGGGACAGGAACACTGAAGCTTTCTTT
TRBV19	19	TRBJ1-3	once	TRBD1	CASSSLLAGDRNSGNTIYF	TGTGCCAGTAGTTCTCTCCTGGCGGGGGACAGGAACTCTGGAAACACCATATATTTT
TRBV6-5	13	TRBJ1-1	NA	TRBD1	CASTRTGNTEAFF	TGTGCCAGCACCCGGACAGGGAACACTGAAGCTTTCTTT
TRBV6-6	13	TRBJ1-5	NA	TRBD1	CASSKDRGQPQHF	TGTGCCAGCAGCAAGGACAGGGGACAGCCCCAGCATTTT
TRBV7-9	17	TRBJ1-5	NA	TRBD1	CASSLGQGAHGNQPQHF	TGTGCCAGCAGCTTGGGGCAGGGGGCGCATGGCAATCAGCCCCAGCATTTT